The next 29 T cell receptor beta chains were all read from a single sample in a study of post-analysis software for immune sequencing data. Study-level points and caveats: Relative to controls, patients had a few TRBV segments at higher frequency, with TRBV5-6, TRBV5-1 and TRBV20-1 among these.

No antigen has been assigned to these receptors. Unique molecular identifiers had been added to the TCR beta cDNA libraries. TCRdb analysed the PCR reads with MiXCR anew, one entry per CDR3 protein. The sample shows about 620,000 distinct CDR3 sequences, roughly 46% of them seen only once. Sequenced sample: blood. These receptors were collected from a girl aged 10 to 17 with multiple sclerosis.

V usage is TRBV5-1 and J usage is TRBJ1-4; no reliable D call. V was cut by 0 bases and J by 7 bases, with 19 bases left in between. The CDR3 totals 17 residues. Per germline, CDR1 SGHRS and CDR2 YFSETQ. CDR3 DNA: TGCGCCAGCAGCTTGGGATCTCGGCCGGGGATTAGTGAAAAACTGTTTTTT. Protein: CASSLGSRPGISEKLFF.

This rearrangement joins TRBV11-3 to TRBJ2-1; D possibly matches TRBD1 or TRBD2 (5 bases each). The V end was cut by 1 base, the J end by 0 bases, with 13 bases between. The CDR3 is made up of 17 amino acids. Germline CDR1 SGHNT, CDR2 YENEEA. CDR3 bases: TGTGCCAGCAGCTTAGTCGGGACGTCGAGCTCCTACAATGAGCAGTTCTTC. Translation: CASSLVGTSSSYNEQFF.

The rearrangement joins TRBV12-3 or TRBV12-4 to TRBJ1-6; D gene unclear. V shed 3 bases and J shed 9 bases, with 15 bases lying between them. This CDR3 region has 15 residues. The CDR3 DNA reads TGTGCCAGCAGTTTCCATGGAAGCCCATCTTCACCCCTCCACTTT. Its protein product is CASSFHGSPSSPLHF.

This chain uses TRBV25-1 with TRBJ1-2; no firm D call. Trimming pared 4 bases from V and 6 bases from J, leaving 21 bases between. The CDR3 is 16 residues long. Germline CDR1 and CDR2: MGHDK and SYGVNS. The CDR3 sequence: CASSVGWGFKADGYTF. DNA of the CDR3: TGTGCCAGCAGTGTCGGATGGGGATTCAAAGCTGATGGCTACACCTTC.

This clonotype was counted a few times. The V call is TRBV6-5, the J call TRBJ1-4; the D gene is possibly TRBD1 (5 bases). The CDR3 length is 16 residues. V was cut by 5 bases and J by 11 bases, with 24 bases left in between. From germline, CDR1 is MNHEY and CDR2 SVGAGI. CDR3 protein: CASSPLAGQGSKKLFF. The CDR3 DNA reads as TGTGCCAGCAGTCCCCTCGCGGGGCAGGGAAGTAAGAAACTGTTTTTT.

This clonotype has at least ten counts. The V call is TRBV4-2, the J call TRBJ2-2, with 9 bases lining up with TRBD2. V lost 4 bases to trimming and J lost 0 bases; unmatched junction nucleotides: 0. CDR3 length equals 15 residues. Germline loops: CDR1 LGHNA, CDR2 YNFKEQ. CDR3 coding DNA: TGTGCCAGCAGCCCTAGCGGGGCGAACACCGGGGAGCTGTTTTTT. Amino acids: CASSPSGANTGELFF.

This clonotype was found a few times. The rearrangement links TRBV25-1 to TRBJ1-2; D possibly corresponds to TRBD1 (5 bases). CDR3 length: 14 residues. V lost 6 bases and J 5 bases, leaving 16 bases between the germline ends. The germline gives CDR1 MGHDK, CDR2 SYGVNS. The CDR3 sequence is CASRGSGTVYGYTF. CDR3 coding DNA: TGTGCCAGCAGGGGATCCGGGACGGTGTATGGCTACACCTTC.

V is TRBV25-1 and J is TRBJ2-4, with D maybe TRBD1 (5 bases). CDR3 length: 19 amino acids. With 5 bases removed from V and 1 base from J, the gap between germline ends came to 24 bases. Germline V gene lookup returns CDR1 MGHDK and CDR2 SYGVNS. The CDR3: CASSPPTEGDDFAKNIQYF. The CDR3 coding sequence is TGTGCCAGCAGTCCCCCGACAGAAGGGGATGATTTCGCCAAAAACATTCAGTACTTC.

This clonotype was recorded many times. J is TRBJ2-1 and V is TRBV29-1, with D uncertain. Deletions cut 4 bases from V and 10 bases from J, with 8 bases between. Germline V gene data show CDR1 as SQVTM and CDR2 as ANQGSEA. The CDR3 has 10 residues. CDR3 coding DNA: TGCAGCGTTGGTAGCCGCGAGCAGTTCTTC. The encoded protein is CSVGSREQFF.

The chain couples TRBV12-3 or TRBV12-4 to TRBJ2-1; maybe TRBD2 (6 bases). The CDR3 covers 14 residues. V was clipped by 0 bases and J by 8 bases, with 11 bases between them. CDR3 amino acids: CASSLAGEEYEQFF. Here the CDR3 DNA reads TGTGCCAGCAGTTTAGCAGGGGAGGAGTATGAGCAGTTCTTC.

J is TRBJ1-2 and V is TRBV19; a possible D gene is TRBD1 (5 bases). This CDR3 is built from 14 residues. Between the trimmed V and J ends, which lost 6 bases and 4 bases, there was a span of 15 bases. CDR1 is LNHDA, CDR2 SQIVND, per germline (reference sequence). The CDR3 region has the DNA TGTGCCAGTAGCCCTGACAGAATAATCTATGGCTACACCTTC. Encoded protein: CASSPDRIIYGYTF.

This clonotype has more than one count but fewer than ten. This chain uses TRBV11-2 with TRBJ2-1; 8 positions match TRBD2. The junction had 5 bases not matched to a gene; V was cut back by 3 bases and J by 1 base. Germline V gives CDR1 SGHAT, CDR2 FQNNGV. This CDR3 contains 16 residues. The CDR3 loop reads CASSLSRGGSYNEQFF. CDR3 bases: TGTGCCAGCAGCTTGTCGCGCGGGGGGTCCTACAATGAGCAGTTCTTC.

This clonotype was detected a few times. The chain uses TRBV29-1 and TRBJ2-6, with TRBD1 identical over 7 bases. Germline CDR1 reads SQVTM; CDR2 reads ANQGSEA. This CDR3 has 14 amino acids. V trimming: 3 bases; J trimming: 4 bases; junction bases outside the gene matches: 3. Written as DNA, the CDR3 is TGCAGCGTTGAGAGGGGGCGAGGGGCCAACGTCCTGACTTTC. Residues: CSVERGRGANVLTF.

This chain links TRBV5-1 with TRBJ2-1; TRBD1 matches 10 bases. The germline CDR1 and CDR2 sequences are SGHRS and YFSETQ. After removal of 4 bases from V and 14 bases from J, the junction contained 9 bases not matched to a gene. This CDR3 has 13 amino acids. The CDR3 here is CASSPGTGVVEFF. The CDR3 nucleotides read TGCGCCAGCAGCCCCGGGACAGGGGTGGTTGAGTTCTTC.

The chain joins TRBV19 to TRBJ1-5, with D possibly being TRBD1 (5 bases). The CDR3 contains 15 residues. Germline CDR1 and CDR2: LNHDA and SQIVND (reference sequence). V lost 6 bases and J lost 0, with 12 bases in between. The CDR3 loop reads CASSPTVPSNQPQHF. As DNA, the CDR3 is TGTGCCAGTAGCCCGACAGTCCCTAGCAATCAGCCCCAGCATTTT.

The CDR3 spells CASSPRIDINYGYTF. CDR3 DNA: TGTGCCAGCAGCCCTCGAATCGACATTAACTATGGCTACACCTTC. V and J are TRBV14 and TRBJ1-2; D unclear. The germline V gene has CDR1 SGHDN and CDR2 FVKESK. V was trimmed by 4 bases and J by 1 base, leaving 13 bases between them. The CDR3 contains 15 residues. Complete variable domain (other parts from reference TRBV14 and TRBJ1-2): EAGVTQFPSHSVIEKGQTVTLRCDPISGHDNLYWYRRVMGKEIKFLLHFVKESKQDESGMPNNRFLAERTGGTYSTLKVQPAELEDSGVYFCASSPRIDINYGYTFGSGTRLTVV.

This rearrangement joins TRBV10-3 to TRBJ1-5, with 7 bases matching TRBD1. This CDR3 is built from 14 residues. Germline V CDR1 and CDR2: ENHRY, SYGVKD. The V and J ends lost 10 bases and 2 bases, in that order; junction bases with no gene match: 8. Here the CDR3 reads CATSGGPGNQPQHF. CDR3 DNA sequence: TGTGCCACATCAGGGGGGCCGGGCAATCAGCCCCAGCATTTT.

The V and J genes are TRBV7-9 and TRBJ2-7; perhaps D is TRBD1 or TRBD2 (5 bases each). The CDR3 spans 15 residues. CDR1 SEHNR and CDR2 FQNEAQ come from the germline V gene (reference sequence). Trimming removed 5 bases at V and 4 bases at J, with 18 bases between. CDR3 sequence reads: CASSVAGTSRYEQYF. CDR3 bases: TGTGCCAGCAGCGTTGCCGGGACCTCTAGGTACGAGCAGTACTTC.

This clonotype has only a few counts. J is TRBJ2-3 and V is TRBV20-1; 14 bases align to TRBD2. The CDR3 runs 22 residues. The V gene's germline CDR1 is DFQATT and CDR2 SNEGSKA (reference sequence). Germline trimming cut 5 bases from V and 2 bases from J; bases unmatched to any gene: 24. The CDR3 DNA sequence: TGCAGTGCTGTATACGGGGGGGGACTAGCGGGGGCCCCACTCATGGACACAGATACGCAGTATTTT. It translates to CSAVYGGGLAGAPLMDTDTQYF.

This clonotype was seen only a few times. This chain uses TRBV5-1 with TRBJ2-1, with 7 bases matching TRBD1. J was trimmed by 0 bases and V by 5 bases; bases with no gene match: 8. The CDR3 has 16 amino acids. The germline V gene encodes CDR1 SGHRS and CDR2 YFSETQ. This CDR3 is CASSPTGQSSYNEQFF. CDR3 in DNA: TGCGCCAGCAGTCCGACAGGGCAAAGCTCCTACAATGAGCAGTTCTTC.

The CDR3 is CASSLSGWDTQYF. In nucleotides, the CDR3 is TGCGCCAGCAGCTTGTCTGGATGGGATACGCAGTATTTT. The rearrangement joins TRBV5-1 to TRBJ2-3, with no clear D. Germline lookup yields CDR1 SGHRS and CDR2 YFSETQ. The germline V and J ends were trimmed by 1 base and 6 bases, with 9 bases remaining between them. CDR3 length equals 13 residues.

This rearrangement joins TRBV5-1 to TRBJ2-1; 15 bases fit TRBD2. The CDR3 is 16 residues long. V shed 8 bases, J shed 0 bases, and the junction held 3 bases outside the gene matches. Germline CDR1 and CDR2: SGHRS and YFSETQ. The CDR3 protein is CASGTSGGTSYNEQFF. For the CDR3, the DNA is TGCGCCAGTGGGACTAGCGGGGGGACCTCCTACAATGAGCAGTTCTTC.

The chain has TRBV19 and TRBJ2-5; D may be TRBD2 (7 bases). CDR3 length: 14 amino acids. Per germline, CDR1 LNHDA and CDR2 SQIVND (reference sequence). V was cut by 5 bases and J by 5 bases, with 15 bases left in between. For the CDR3, the DNA is TGTGCCAGTAGTCGGGGGCGGGAGACCGAGACCCAGTACTTC. Encoded protein: CASSRGRETETQYF.

The V call is TRBV5-6, the J call TRBJ1-2; D gene unclear. Germline CDR1 and CDR2: SGHDT and YYEEEE. The CDR3 is 13 amino acids. V was clipped by 0 bases and J by 4 bases, with 7 bases between them. The CDR3 DNA sequence: TGTGCCAGCAGCTTGGTAACCCCCTATGGCTACACCTTC. It specifies CASSLVTPYGYTF.

This clonotype appeared once. The chain has TRBV29-1 and TRBJ1-1; the D gene is possibly TRBD1 (6 bases). V was trimmed by 6 bases and J by 2 bases, leaving 16 bases between them. Germline CDR1 is SQVTM and CDR2 is ANQGSEA. This CDR3 spans 14 amino acids. For the CDR3, the DNA is TGCAGCGTCACAGAGGGGGGAGCAAACACTGAAGCTTTCTTT. Encoded protein: CSVTEGGANTEAFF.

The V and J genes are TRBV5-1 and TRBJ2-5; D is perhaps TRBD1 or TRBD2 (5 bases each). The germline V and J ends were trimmed by 4 bases and 4 bases, with 20 bases remaining between them. Germline CDR1 SGHRS, CDR2 YFSETQ. CDR3 length: 16 amino acids. The chain's CDR3 is CASSGEFTQGAETQYF. The CDR3 DNA sequence: TGCGCCAGCAGCGGGGAGTTTACGCAGGGTGCAGAGACCCAGTACTTC.

This chain links TRBV20-1 with TRBJ2-7; D might be TRBD2 (6 bases). Trimming removed 6 bases from V and 1 base from J, with 19 bases in between. The CDR3 has 15 residues. Germline CDR1 DFQATT, CDR2 SNEGSKA (reference sequence). CDR3 sequence: CSAIMPGTPSYEQYF. DNA of the CDR3: TGCAGTGCCATTATGCCGGGGACTCCTTCCTACGAGCAGTACTTC.

The V gene is TRBV6-1, the J gene TRBJ1-2; D is uncertain. V lost 4 bases, J lost 4 bases, and 19 bases lay in between. In germline, CDR1 is MNHNS, CDR2 SASEGT. The CDR3 is made up of 16 amino acids. CDR3 DNA sequence: TGTGCCAGCAGTGGGGTCGGGGTCCCTTCTGCCTATGGCTACACCTTC. The encoded protein is CASSGVGVPSAYGYTF.

The rearrangement joins TRBV7-9 to TRBJ2-1; maybe TRBD2 (6 bases). This CDR3 comprises 19 residues. Trimming cost V 5 bases and J 0 bases, with 23 bases left between them. The germline gives CDR1 SEHNR, CDR2 FQNEAQ (reference sequence). The CDR3 coding sequence is TGTGCCAGCAGCGCCCCCCTTGGGGACTCCCCAAGCTCCTACAATGAGCAGTTCTTC. It codes for CASSAPLGDSPSSYNEQFF.